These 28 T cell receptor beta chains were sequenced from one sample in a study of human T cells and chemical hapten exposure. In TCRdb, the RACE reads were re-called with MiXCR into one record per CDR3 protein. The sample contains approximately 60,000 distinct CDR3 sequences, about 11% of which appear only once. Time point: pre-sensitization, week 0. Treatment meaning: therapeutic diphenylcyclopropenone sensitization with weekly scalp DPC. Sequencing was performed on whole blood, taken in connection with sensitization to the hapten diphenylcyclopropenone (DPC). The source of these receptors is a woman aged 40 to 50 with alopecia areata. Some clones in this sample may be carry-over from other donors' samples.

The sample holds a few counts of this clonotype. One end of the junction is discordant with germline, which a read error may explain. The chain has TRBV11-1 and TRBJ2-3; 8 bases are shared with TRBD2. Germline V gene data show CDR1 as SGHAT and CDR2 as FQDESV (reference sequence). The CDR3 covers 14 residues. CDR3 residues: CASSLGGTSRPLTF. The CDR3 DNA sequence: TGTGCCAGCAGCTTAGGGGGGACTAGTCGCCCTCTCACTTTT. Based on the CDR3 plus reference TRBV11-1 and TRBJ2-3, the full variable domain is EAEVAQSPRYKITEKSQAVAFWCDPISGHATLYWYRQILGQGPELLVQFQDESVVDDSQLPKDRFSAERLKGVDSTLKIQPAELGDSAMYLCASSLGGTSRPLTFGPGTRLTVL.

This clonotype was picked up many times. This CDR3 is CASSYGVGPSGGDEQYF. The CDR3 region has the DNA TGTGCCAGCAGTTACGGGGTAGGGCCTAGCGGCGGCGACGAGCAGTACTTC. The gene calls are TRBV6-1 and TRBJ2-7; TRBD2 matches 7 bases. Trimming at V came to 5 bases and at J to 5 bases, leaving 18 bases not matched to a gene. The germline CDR1 and CDR2 sequences are MNHNS and SASEGT. The CDR3 has 17 amino acids.

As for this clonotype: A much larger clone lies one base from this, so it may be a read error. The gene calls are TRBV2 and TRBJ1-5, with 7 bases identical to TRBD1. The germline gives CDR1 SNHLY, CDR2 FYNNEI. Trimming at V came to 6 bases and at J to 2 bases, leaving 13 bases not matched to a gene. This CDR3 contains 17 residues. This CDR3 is CASSRGRGALRNQPQHF. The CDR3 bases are TGTGCCAGCAGCAGGGGCAGGGGGGCATTACGCAATCAGCCCCAGCATTTT.

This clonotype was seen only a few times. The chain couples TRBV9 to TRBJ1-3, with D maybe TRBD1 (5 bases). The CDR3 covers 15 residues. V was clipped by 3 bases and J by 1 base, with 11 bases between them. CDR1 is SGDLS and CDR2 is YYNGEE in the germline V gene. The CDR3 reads CASSDAGLSGNTIYF. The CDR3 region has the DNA TGTGCCAGCAGCGACGCGGGACTTTCTGGAAACACCATATATTTT.

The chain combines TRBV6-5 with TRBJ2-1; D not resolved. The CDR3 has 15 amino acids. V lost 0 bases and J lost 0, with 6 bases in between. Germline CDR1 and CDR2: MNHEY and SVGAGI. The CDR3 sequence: CASSYSPYSYNEQFF. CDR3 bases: TGTGCCAGCAGTTACTCGCCCTACTCCTACAATGAGCAGTTCTTC.

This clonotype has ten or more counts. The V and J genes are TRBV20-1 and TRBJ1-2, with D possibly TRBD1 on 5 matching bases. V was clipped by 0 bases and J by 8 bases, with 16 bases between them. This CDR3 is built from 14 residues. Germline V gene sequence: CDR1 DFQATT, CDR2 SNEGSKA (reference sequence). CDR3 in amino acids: CSARERGENRGYTF. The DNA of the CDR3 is TGCAGTGCTAGAGAACGAGGGGAAAACAGGGGCTACACCTTC.

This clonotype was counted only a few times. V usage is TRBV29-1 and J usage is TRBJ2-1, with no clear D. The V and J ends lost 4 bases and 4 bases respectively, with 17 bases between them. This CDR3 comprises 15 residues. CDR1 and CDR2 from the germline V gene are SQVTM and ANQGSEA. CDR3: CSVVPGSLQYNEQFF. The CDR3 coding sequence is TGCAGCGTTGTACCGGGCTCCTTACAGTACAATGAGCAGTTCTTC.

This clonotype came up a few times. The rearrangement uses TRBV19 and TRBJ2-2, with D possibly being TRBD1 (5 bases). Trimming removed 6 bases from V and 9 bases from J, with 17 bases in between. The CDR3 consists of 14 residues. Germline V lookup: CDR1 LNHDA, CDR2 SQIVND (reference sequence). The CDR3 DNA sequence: TGTGCCAGTAGCCAGGGTAAAAACGCCAGGGAGCTGTTTTTT. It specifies CASSQGKNARELFF.

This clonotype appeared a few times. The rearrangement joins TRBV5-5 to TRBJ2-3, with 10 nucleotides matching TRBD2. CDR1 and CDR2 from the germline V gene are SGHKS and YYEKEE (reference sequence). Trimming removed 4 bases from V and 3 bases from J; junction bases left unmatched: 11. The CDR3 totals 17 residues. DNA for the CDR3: TGTGCCAGCAGCGCACTCAGTACTAGCGGGGTTACAGATACGCAGTATTTT. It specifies CASSALSTSGVTDTQYF.

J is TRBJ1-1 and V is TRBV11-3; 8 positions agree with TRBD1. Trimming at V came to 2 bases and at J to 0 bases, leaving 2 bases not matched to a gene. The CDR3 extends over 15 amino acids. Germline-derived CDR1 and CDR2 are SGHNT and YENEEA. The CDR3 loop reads CASSLQTGVNTEAFF. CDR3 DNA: TGTGCCAGCAGCTTACAGACAGGGGTGAACACTGAAGCTTTCTTT.

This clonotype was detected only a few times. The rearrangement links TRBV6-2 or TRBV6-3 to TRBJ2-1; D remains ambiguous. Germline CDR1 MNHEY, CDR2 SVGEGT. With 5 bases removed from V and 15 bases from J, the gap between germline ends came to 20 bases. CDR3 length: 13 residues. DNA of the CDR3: TGTGCCAGCAGTCCCCCCCTCGGAGAAGGCAGGTTCTTC. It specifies CASSPPLGEGRFF.

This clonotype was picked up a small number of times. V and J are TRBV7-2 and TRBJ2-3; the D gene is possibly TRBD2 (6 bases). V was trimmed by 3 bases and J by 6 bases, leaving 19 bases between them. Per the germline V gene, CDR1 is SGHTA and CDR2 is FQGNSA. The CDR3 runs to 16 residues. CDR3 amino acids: CASSFRAAGSTDTQYF. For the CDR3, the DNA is TGTGCCAGCAGCTTCAGGGCCGCGGGAAGTACGGATACGCAGTATTTT.

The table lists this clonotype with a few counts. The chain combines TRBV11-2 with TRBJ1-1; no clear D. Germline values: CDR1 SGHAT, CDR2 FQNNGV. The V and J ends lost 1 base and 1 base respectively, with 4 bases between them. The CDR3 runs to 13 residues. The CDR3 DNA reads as TGTGCCAGCAGCTTAGTGGGGAACACTGAAGCTTTCTTT. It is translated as CASSLVGNTEAFF.

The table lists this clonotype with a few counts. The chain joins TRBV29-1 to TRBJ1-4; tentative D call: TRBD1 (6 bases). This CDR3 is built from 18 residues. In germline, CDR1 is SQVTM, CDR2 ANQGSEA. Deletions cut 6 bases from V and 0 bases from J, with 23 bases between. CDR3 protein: CSVRFGPISGATNEKLFF. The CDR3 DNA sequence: TGCAGCGTAAGGTTTGGCCCAATTTCAGGGGCAACTAATGAAAAACTGTTTTTT.

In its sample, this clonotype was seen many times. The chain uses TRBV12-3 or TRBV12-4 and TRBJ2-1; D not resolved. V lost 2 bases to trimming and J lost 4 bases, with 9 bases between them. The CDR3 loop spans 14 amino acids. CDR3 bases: TGTGCCAGCAGTTTATCGACACTTTACAATGAGCAGTTCTTC. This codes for CASSLSTLYNEQFF.

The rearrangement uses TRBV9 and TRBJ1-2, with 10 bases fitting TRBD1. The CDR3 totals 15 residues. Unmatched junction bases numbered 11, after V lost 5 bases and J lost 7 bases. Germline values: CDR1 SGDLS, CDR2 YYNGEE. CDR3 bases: TGTGCCAGCAGTGTTACCGTGGGACAGGGGATTGGCTACACCTTC. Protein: CASSVTVGQGIGYTF.

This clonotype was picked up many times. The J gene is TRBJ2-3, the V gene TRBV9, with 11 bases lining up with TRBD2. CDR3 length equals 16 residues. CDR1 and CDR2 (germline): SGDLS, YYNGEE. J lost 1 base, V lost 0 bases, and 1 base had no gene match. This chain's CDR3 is CASSVELAGGTDTQYF. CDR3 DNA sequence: TGTGCCAGCAGCGTAGAACTAGCGGGGGGCACAGATACGCAGTATTTT.

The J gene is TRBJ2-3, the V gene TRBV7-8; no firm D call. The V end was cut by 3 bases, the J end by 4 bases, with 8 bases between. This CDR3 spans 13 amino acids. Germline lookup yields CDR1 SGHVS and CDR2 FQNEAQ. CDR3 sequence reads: CASSFERPDTQYF. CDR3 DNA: TGTGCCAGCAGCTTTGAGAGGCCAGATACGCAGTATTTT.

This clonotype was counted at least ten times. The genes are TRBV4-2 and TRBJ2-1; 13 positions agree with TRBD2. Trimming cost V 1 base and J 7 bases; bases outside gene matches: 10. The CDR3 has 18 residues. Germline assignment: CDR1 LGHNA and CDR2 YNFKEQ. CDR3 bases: TGTGCCAGCAGCCAAGCGGAACTAGCGGGAGGGTTTTTAAATGAGCAGTTCTTC. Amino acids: CASSQAELAGGFLNEQFF.

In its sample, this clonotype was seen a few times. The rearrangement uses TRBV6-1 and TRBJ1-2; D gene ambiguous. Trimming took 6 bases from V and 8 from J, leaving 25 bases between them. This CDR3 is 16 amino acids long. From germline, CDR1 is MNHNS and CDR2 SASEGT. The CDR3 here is CASRDSSNLVGWGYTF. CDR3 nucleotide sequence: TGTGCCAGCAGAGACTCCTCGAACCTTGTGGGCTGGGGCTACACCTTC.

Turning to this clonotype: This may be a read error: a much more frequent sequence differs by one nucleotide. The CDR3 region is CASSLGPRNNEQFF. CDR3 in DNA: TGCGCCAGCAGTCTCGGACCGAGGAACAATGAGCAGTTCTTC. The chain combines TRBV4-3 with TRBJ2-1; unclear D gene. This CDR3 spans 14 amino acids. Germline assignment: CDR1 LGHNA and CDR2 YSLEER. V lost 6 bases and J 5 bases, leaving 14 bases between the germline ends.

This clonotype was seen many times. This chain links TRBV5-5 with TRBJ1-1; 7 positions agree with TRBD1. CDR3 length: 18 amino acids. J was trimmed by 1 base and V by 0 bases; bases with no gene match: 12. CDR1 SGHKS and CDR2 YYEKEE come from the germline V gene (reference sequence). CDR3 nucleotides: TGTGCCAGCAGCTTGGAGTCCAGGGGGATCGGAAAGAACACTGAAGCTTTCTTT. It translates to CASSLESRGIGKNTEAFF. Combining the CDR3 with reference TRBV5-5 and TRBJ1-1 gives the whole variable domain DAGVTQSPTHLIKTRGQQVTLRCSPISGHKSVSWYQQVLGQGPQFIFQYYEKEERGRGNFPDRFSARQFPNYSSELNVNALLLGDSALYLCASSLESRGIGKNTEAFFGQGTRLTVV.

The CDR3 loop reads CAWTSGQRQIEAFF. DNA for the CDR3: TGTGCCTGGACTAGTGGACAACGACAGATTGAAGCTTTCTTT. The rearrangement joins TRBV30 to TRBJ1-1, with a possible D match to TRBD1 (5 bases). The CDR3 contains 14 residues. V was pared by 4 bases and J by 7 bases, with 19 bases between. Per germline, CDR1 GTSNPN and CDR2 SVGIG (reference sequence).

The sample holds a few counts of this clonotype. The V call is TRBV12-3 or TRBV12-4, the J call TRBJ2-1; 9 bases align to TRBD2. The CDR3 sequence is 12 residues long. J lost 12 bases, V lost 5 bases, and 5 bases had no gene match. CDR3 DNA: TGTGCCAGCAGTACGGGACTAGCTGGGCAGTTCTTC. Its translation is CASSTGLAGQFF.

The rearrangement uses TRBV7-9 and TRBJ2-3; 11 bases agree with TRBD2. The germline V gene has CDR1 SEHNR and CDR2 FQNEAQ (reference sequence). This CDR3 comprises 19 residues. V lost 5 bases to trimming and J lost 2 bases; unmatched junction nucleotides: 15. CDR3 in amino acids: CASSLLTSGVPSHTDTQYF. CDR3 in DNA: TGTGCCAGCAGCCTACTGACTAGCGGGGTCCCCTCCCACACAGATACGCAGTATTTT.

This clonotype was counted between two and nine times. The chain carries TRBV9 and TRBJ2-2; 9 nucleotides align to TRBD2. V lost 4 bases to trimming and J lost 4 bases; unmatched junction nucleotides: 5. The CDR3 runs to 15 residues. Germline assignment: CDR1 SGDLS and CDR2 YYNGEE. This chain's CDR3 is CASSTGLAATGELFF. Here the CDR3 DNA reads TGTGCCAGCAGCACGGGACTAGCAGCCACCGGGGAGCTGTTTTTT.

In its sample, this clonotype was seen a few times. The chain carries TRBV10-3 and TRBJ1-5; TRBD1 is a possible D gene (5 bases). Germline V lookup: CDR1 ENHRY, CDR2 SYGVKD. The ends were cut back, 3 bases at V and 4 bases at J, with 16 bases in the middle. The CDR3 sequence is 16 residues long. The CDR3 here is CAISEPGRSTNQPQHF. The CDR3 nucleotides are TGTGCCATCAGTGAACCGGGACGGAGTACGAATCAGCCCCAGCATTTT.

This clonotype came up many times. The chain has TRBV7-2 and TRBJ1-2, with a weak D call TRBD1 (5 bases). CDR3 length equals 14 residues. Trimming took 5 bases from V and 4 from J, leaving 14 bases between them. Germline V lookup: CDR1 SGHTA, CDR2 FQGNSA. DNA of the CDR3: TGTGCCAGCAGCCCCGACACAAGGGGCTATGGCTACACCTTC. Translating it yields CASSPDTRGYGYTF.